A selection of T cell receptor beta chains follows, all from one sample in a study of shared T cell receptors in the human thymus. Data came from immunoSEQ multiplex PCR; TCRdb stores just in-frame clones and leaves some out. The table has 500,000 to 550,000 clones, approximately 78% seen once. These data also featured in a second study, about human thymus T cells.

Sequenced material: thymocytes. The receptors stem from a boy younger than two with a congenital heart defect. The CDR3 runs from the conserved cysteine through the conserved F or W. Fields, in order: CDR3 DNA, CDR3 protein, D gene, clone size, V gene, J gene. The D gene is left open where the match is weak. Not every row has a clone size; where given, it reads once, few, many or a size class.

DNA: TGTGCCAGCCAAACAGGGCTTGGAAACACCATATATTTT
CDR3: CASQTGLGNTIYF
D: -
size: -
V: TRBV7-2
J: TRBJ1-3

DNA: TGTGCCTGGAGTCATAATAAGCGGGCTAGCGGGAAGTTGAAACAAGAGACCCAGTACTTC
CDR3: CAWSHNKRASGKLKQETQYF
D: TRBD2
size: -
V: TRBV30
J: TRBJ2-5

DNA: TGTGCCAGCCGACCTAGGGGCTCCTACGAGCAGTACTTC
CDR3: CASRPRGSYEQYF
D: -
size: -
V: TRBV6-6
J: TRBJ2-7

DNA: TGTGCCAGCAGTGAAAGGTCCGGGCAAGAGACCCAGTACTTC
CDR3: CASSERSGQETQYF
D: -
size: once
V: TRBV6-1
J: TRBJ2-5

DNA: TGTGCCAGCTCCCCCCGGACTAGCGGCAGAATACAAGAGACCCAGTACTTC
CDR3: CASSPRTSGRIQETQYF
D: TRBD2
size: -
V: TRBV18
J: TRBJ2-5

DNA: TGTGCCAGCAGTTTCCCGGGCCGGGGAGAGCAGTACTTC
CDR3: CASSFPGRGEQYF
D: -
size: -
V: TRBV27
J: TRBJ2-7

DNA: TGCGCCAGCAGCAGGACAGCCTACGAGCAGTACTTC
CDR3: CASSRTAYEQYF
D: -
size: few
V: TRBV5-1
J: TRBJ2-7

DNA: TGTGCCAGCAGCTTCCAGCGCAATGAGCAGTTCTTC
CDR3: CASSFQRNEQFF
D: -
size: -
V: TRBV5-4
J: TRBJ2-1

DNA: TGCGCCAGCAGCTTGGCCTCCAGGCCAGTCCTGAACACTGAAGCTTTCTTT
CDR3: CASSLASRPVLNTEAFF
D: -
size: -
V: TRBV5-1
J: TRBJ1-1

DNA: TGTGCCAGCTCCCTAGACGGGGGATGCGGCGAGCAGTACTTC
CDR3: CASSLDGGCGEQYF
D: -
size: -
V: TRBV18
J: TRBJ2-7

DNA: TGTGCCAGCAGCTTAAGGCTCAGGGGCCTTATGAACACTGAAGCTTTCTTT
CDR3: CASSLRLRGLMNTEAFF
D: -
size: -
V: TRBV7-2
J: TRBJ1-1

DNA: TGTGCCAGCAGCTTAGGAAGAGACAGGACACGGACCTACGAGCAGTACTTC
CDR3: CASSLGRDRTRTYEQYF
D: -
size: -
V: TRBV7-9
J: TRBJ2-7

DNA: TGTGCCAGCAGCTCCAGTTGGGAGGGCACAGATACGCAGTATTTT
CDR3: CASSSSWEGTDTQYF
D: -
size: -
V: TRBV11-2
J: TRBJ2-3

DNA: TGCGCCAGCAGCCAAGATCCCCGGACTAGCGGGGGTGAGCAGTTCTTC
CDR3: CASSQDPRTSGGEQFF
D: TRBD2
size: -
V: TRBV4-1
J: TRBJ2-1

DNA: TGTGCCAGCAGTTATGCCGAAAGGGGGTCGAACACCGGGGAGCTGTTTTTT
CDR3: CASSYAERGSNTGELFF
D: -
size: -
V: TRBV7-3
J: TRBJ2-2

DNA: TGTGCCAGCAGTTCTACGAATTCACCCCTCCACTTT
CDR3: CASSSTNSPLHF
D: -
size: -
V: TRBV2
J: TRBJ1-6

DNA: TGTGCCAGCAGTTTATGGGGACAGGGCTATGAGCAGTTCTTC
CDR3: CASSLWGQGYEQFF
D: TRBD1
size: -
V: TRBV28
J: TRBJ2-1

DNA: TGTGCCAGTAGTATGGGAGTGTACAATGAGCAGTTCTTC
CDR3: CASSMGVYNEQFF
D: -
size: few
V: TRBV19
J: TRBJ2-1

DNA: TGTGCCAGCAGGCGGCGTCTAGCGGGAGGTACCTACGAGCAGTACTTC
CDR3: CASRRRLAGGTYEQYF
D: TRBD2
size: -
V: TRBV27
J: TRBJ2-7

DNA: TGTGCCAGCAGCGACAGACAAGAGACCCAGTACTTC
CDR3: CASSDRQETQYF
D: -
size: -
V: TRBV6-5
J: TRBJ2-5

DNA: TGTGCCAGCAGGCTCCGAGGCGAGCAGTACTTC
CDR3: CASRLRGEQYF
D: -
size: -
V: TRBV27
J: TRBJ2-7

DNA: TGTGCCAGCAGCCATGGACAGGGGGGTTTGAGTGAAGCTTTCTTT
CDR3: CASSHGQGGLSEAFF
D: TRBD1
size: -
V: TRBV7-9
J: TRBJ1-1

DNA: TGCGCCAGCAGCCAAGATCCCCGACTAGCGCTCCAGCGGGATGAGCAGTTCTTC
CDR3: CASSQDPRLALQRDEQFF
D: TRBD2
size: -
V: TRBV4-1
J: TRBJ2-1

DNA: TGTGCCAGCAGCCCCAGATCTGGGGGGGGGAATCAGCCCCAGCATTTT
CDR3: CASSPRSGGGNQPQHF
D: -
size: -
V: TRBV7-6
J: TRBJ1-5

DNA: TGTGCCAGCAGTTTAGAACAGGTCCCCTCCTCCTCTGGGGCCAACGTCCTGACTTTC
CDR3: CASSLEQVPSSSGANVLTF
D: -
size: -
V: TRBV27
J: TRBJ2-6

DNA: TGCGCCAGCAGCCAGCACAGCGGGCCCCTCCACTTT
CDR3: CASSQHSGPLHF
D: -
size: few
V: TRBV4-3
J: TRBJ1-6

DNA: TGTGCCAGCAGCCCCCGTCAGGGCGGCCAAGAGACCCAGTACTTC
CDR3: CASSPRQGGQETQYF
D: -
size: -
V: TRBV9
J: TRBJ2-5

DNA: TGTGCCAGCAGTTTACGGACAGGGTCTAATGAAAAACTGTTTTTT
CDR3: CASSLRTGSNEKLFF
D: TRBD1
size: -
V: TRBV6-6
J: TRBJ1-4